A single sample is the source of the 5 T cell receptor beta chains below, sequenced in a study of cytomegalovirus exposure and HLA in healthy donors. Produced via immunoSEQ multiplex PCR; TCRdb's table is partial and in-frame only. The repertoire consists of about 66,000 clones, with approximately 96% occurring once and the leading ten covering around 1.5%. The source material was PBMCs. The receptor source for this set is a woman aged 18 to 35 in good health and CMV-seropositive.

The rearrangement joins TRBV5-4 to TRBJ2-2; 15 bases map to TRBD2. The junction had 8 bases not matched to a gene; V was cut back by 1 base and J by 1 base. The CDR3 is 20 amino acids. The germline V gene has CDR1 SGHNT and CDR2 YYREEE (reference sequence). This CDR3 reads CASSLYVGTSGRWNTGELFF. The CDR3 DNA sequence: TGTGCCAGCAGCTTGTATGTAGGGACTAGCGGGAGGTGGAACACCGGGGAGCTGTTTTTT.

The J gene is TRBJ2-7, the V gene TRBV4-1, with 7 bases identical to TRBD1. V trimming: 4 bases; J trimming: 2 bases; junction bases outside the gene matches: 11. Looked up from germline, CDR1 is MGHRA and CDR2 is YSYEKL. CDR3 length: 16 residues. Here the CDR3 reads CASSPQGDVGAYEQYF. Here the CDR3 DNA reads TGCGCCAGCAGCCCTCAGGGGGACGTCGGAGCCTACGAGCAGTACTTC.

The chain joins TRBV18 to TRBJ2-4; 8 nucleotides align to TRBD2. Germline V CDR1 and CDR2: KGHSH, LQKENI. With 6 bases clipped from V and 1 base from J, the junction kept 11 bases outside the gene matches. The CDR3 is 17 amino acids. In DNA form, the CDR3 reads TGTGCCAGCTCTCCGGGGCTTAGCGGGAAGGCCAAAAACATTCAGTACTTC. Residues: CASSPGLSGKAKNIQYF. The whole variable domain, remainder taken from reference TRBV18 and TRBJ2-4, is NAGVMQNPRHLVRRRGQEARLRCSPMKGHSHVYWYRQLPEEGLKFMVYLQKENIIDESGMPKERFSAEFPKEGPSILRIQQVVRGDSAAYFCASSPGLSGKAKNIQYFGAGTRLSVL.

Only one count was recorded for this clone. The V call is TRBV7-9, the J call TRBJ1-1, with 8 bases identical to TRBD1. Trimming cost V 5 bases and J 8 bases; bases outside gene matches: 4. The CDR3 is 12 amino acids. The germline gives CDR1 SEHNR, CDR2 FQNEAQ (reference sequence). The CDR3: CASSHDRGEAFF. The CDR3 DNA follows: TGTGCCAGCAGCCACGACAGGGGAGAAGCTTTCTTT.

The chain has TRBV27 and TRBJ1-5; D gene uncertain. Trimming shortened V by 5 bases and J by 5 bases, and 7 bases separated the two germline ends. The CDR3 is made up of 12 amino acids. The germline CDR1 and CDR2 sequences are MNHEY and SMNVEV (reference sequence). This CDR3 reads CASSKTDQPQHF. DNA of the CDR3: TGTGCCAGCAGTAAAACAGATCAGCCCCAGCATTTT.